This section outlines one TCR beta chain sequence together with its context. This clone has ten or more counts. The target of this receptor is not known. No much larger clone exists at a distance of one base, and base qualities are not known. None of the patients had been given any treatment before thyroid surgery. Using T-cell receptor beta sequencing, the study looked back at clinical samples from patients collected from 2012 to 2018. The data are from a study of metastatic and nonmetastatic thyroid tumors (dated by TCRdb to the early 2020s). Study-level background: For patients with malignant and with benign thyroid disease, the researchers compared repertoires between peripheral blood samples and tumor or nodule tissue samples. The full study reports these points: In both blood and tumor samples, TCR beta diversity was reported to be significantly higher in malignant tumors than in benign nodules.

Library creation used PCR. The run used an Illumina HiSeq 4000. The TCR beta-chain CDR3 region of each patient was profiled by high-throughput sequencing. In the original analysis: A classifier to discriminate distant-metastatic papillary thyroid cancer patients was built from CDR3 differences across clinicopathological groups. Repertoire diversity was assessed with the Shannon index, and tumor-blood repertoire similarity with the Morisita-Horn index. The public reads were run again by TCRdb, first through fastp at Q25 and then through MiXCR, and only productive beta chains were kept. The V and J calls were not made by the authors but by TCRdb's processing. The sample data list about 28,000 clones, and 20% of these were observed just once. Together, the top ten hold 39% of the sample. CDR1 and CDR2 are drawn from the germline V gene (reference sequence): DFQATT, SNEGSKA. Cut back by 3 bases and 1 base, the V and J ends lie 12 bases apart. The CDR3 covers 14 residues, taking in both the cysteine and the phenylalanine. The only DNA kept is the CDR3, 42 bases in frame from the first base.

The clonotype comes from a female donor with papillary thyroid cancer or a benign thyroid nodule (not recorded which). Some clones in this sample may be carry-over from other donors' samples. Input material: blood. The rearranged chain carries TRBV20-1 and TRBJ1-1, with no reliable assignment of the D segment. The CDR3 is CSASYGSRNTEAFF. At the DNA level, the sequence is TGCAGTGCTAGTTATGGCAGTAGGAACACTGAAGCTTTCTTT.